This T cell receptor beta chain derives from a study of cytomegalovirus exposure and HLA in healthy donors. The wider study: An analysis done earlier identified more than 100 million unique TCR beta sequences from 200 million or so T cells.

The study's findings and limits: In vitro experiments confirmed that three CMV-associated chains were specific for CMV antigens.

Use of 60 Vbeta and 13 Jbeta primers characterized the PCR. Profiled with immunoSEQ multiplex PCR; TCRdb holds only in-frame clones, not every one. The sample has some 180,000 clones; 75% to 85% are singletons. The germline gives CDR1 SEHNR, CDR2 FQNEAQ (reference sequence). V lost 4 bases to trimming and J lost 8 bases, with 8 bases between them. The CDR3 runs 12 residues. Worth noting for this clone: The antigen is undetermined.

The source of this sequence is a man younger than 35 in good health and CMV-seronegative. The sample was PBMCs. The chain joins TRBV7-9 to TRBJ1-4, with D unresolved. CDR3 residues: CASSYSWEKLFF. Here the CDR3 DNA reads TGTGCCAGCAGCTACTCGTGGGAAAAACTGTTTTTT.